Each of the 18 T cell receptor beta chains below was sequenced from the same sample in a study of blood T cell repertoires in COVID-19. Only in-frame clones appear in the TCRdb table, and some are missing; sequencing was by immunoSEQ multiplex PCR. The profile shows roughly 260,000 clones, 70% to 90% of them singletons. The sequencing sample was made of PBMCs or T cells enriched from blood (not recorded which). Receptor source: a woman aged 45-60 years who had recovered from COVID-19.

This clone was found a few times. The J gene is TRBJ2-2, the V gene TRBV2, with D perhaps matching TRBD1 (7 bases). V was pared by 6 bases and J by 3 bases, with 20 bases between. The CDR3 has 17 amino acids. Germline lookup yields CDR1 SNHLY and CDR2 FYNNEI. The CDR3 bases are TGTGCCAGCAGCTCGAATCGGGAGACAGGGTACACCGGGGAGCTGTTTTTT. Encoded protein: CASSSNRETGYTGELFF.

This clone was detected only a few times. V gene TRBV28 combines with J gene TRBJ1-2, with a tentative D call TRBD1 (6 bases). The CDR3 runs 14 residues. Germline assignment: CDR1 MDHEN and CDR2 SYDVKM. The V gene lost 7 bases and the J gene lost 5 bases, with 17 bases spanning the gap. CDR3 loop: CASTMGQGTYGYTF. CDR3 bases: TGTGCCAGCACCATGGGGCAGGGGACGTATGGCTACACCTTC.

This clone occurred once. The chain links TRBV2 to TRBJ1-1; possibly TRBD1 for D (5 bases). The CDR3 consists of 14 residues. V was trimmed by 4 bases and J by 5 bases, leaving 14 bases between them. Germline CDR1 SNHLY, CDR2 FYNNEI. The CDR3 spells CASSVGGVGTEAFF. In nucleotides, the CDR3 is TGTGCCAGCAGTGTGGGAGGGGTCGGGACTGAAGCTTTCTTT.

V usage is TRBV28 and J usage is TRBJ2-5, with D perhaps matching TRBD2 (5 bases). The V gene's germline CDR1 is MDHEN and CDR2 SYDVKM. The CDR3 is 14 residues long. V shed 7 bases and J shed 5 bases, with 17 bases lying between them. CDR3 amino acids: CASTPGSGKETQYF. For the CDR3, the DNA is TGTGCCAGCACCCCCGGCTCGGGGAAGGAGACCCAGTACTTC.

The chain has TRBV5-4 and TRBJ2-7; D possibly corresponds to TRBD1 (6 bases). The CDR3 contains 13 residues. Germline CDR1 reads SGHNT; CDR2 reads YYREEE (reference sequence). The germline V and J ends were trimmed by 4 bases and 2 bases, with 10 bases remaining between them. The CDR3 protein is CASSPDRAYEQYF. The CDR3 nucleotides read TGTGCCAGCAGCCCGGACAGAGCCTACGAGCAGTACTTC.

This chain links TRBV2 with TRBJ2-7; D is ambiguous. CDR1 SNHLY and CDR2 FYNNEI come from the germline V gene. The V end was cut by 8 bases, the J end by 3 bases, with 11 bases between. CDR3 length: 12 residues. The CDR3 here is CASGGPSYEQYF. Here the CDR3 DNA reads TGTGCCAGCGGTGGCCCTAGCTACGAGCAGTACTTC.

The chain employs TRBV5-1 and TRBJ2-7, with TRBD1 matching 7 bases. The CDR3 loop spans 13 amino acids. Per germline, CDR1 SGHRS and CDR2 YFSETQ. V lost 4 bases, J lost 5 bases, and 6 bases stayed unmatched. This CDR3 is CASSLGQVNEQYF. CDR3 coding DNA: TGCGCCAGCAGCCTCGGACAGGTAAACGAGCAGTACTTC.

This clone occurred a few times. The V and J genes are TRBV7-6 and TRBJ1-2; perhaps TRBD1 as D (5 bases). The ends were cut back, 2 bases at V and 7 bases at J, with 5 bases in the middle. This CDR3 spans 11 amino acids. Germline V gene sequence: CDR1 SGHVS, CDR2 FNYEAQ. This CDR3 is CASSLQGGYTF. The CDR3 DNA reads TGTGCCAGCAGCTTACAGGGTGGCTACACCTTC. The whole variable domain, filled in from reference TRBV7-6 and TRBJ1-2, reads GAGVSQSPRYKVTKRGQDVALRCDPISGHVSLYWYRQALGQGPEFLTYFNYEAQQDKSGLPNDRFSAERPEGSISTLTIQRTEQRDSAMYRCASSLQGGYTFGSGTRLTVV.

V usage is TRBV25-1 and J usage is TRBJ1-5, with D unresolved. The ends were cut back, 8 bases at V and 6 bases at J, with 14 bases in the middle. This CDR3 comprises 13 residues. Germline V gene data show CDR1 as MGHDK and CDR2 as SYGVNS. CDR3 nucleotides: TGTGCCAGCCGTGGAGGGCCGGGTCAGCCCCAGCATTTT. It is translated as CASRGGPGQPQHF.

CDR3 nucleotides: TGTGCCAGCAGTCGCCTTCCGGGAACTGAAGCTTTCTTT. Its translation is CASSRLPGTEAFF. J is TRBJ1-1 and V is TRBV2; D not resolved. CDR3 length: 13 amino acids. V lost 5 bases and J 5 bases, leaving 12 bases between the germline ends. The germline gives CDR1 SNHLY, CDR2 FYNNEI.

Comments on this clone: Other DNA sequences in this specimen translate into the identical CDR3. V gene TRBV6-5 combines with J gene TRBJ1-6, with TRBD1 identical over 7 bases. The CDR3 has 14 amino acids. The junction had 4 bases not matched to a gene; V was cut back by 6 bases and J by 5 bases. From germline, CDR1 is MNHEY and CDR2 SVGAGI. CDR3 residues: CASRRGTDNSPLHF. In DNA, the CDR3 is TGTGCCAGCAGACGAGGGACAGATAATTCACCCCTCCACTTT.

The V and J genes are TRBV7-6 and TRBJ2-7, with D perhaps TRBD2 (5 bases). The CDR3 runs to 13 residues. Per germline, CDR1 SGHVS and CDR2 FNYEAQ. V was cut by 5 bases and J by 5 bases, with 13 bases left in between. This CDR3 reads CASSLDYGNEQYF. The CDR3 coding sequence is TGTGCCAGCAGCCTAGACTATGGAAACGAGCAGTACTTC.

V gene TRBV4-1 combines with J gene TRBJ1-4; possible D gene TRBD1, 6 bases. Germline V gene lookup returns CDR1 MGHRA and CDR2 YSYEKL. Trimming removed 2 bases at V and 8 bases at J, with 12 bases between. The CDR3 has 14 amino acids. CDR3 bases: TGCGCCAGCAGCCAACAGGGGTACGGAGAAAAACTGTTTTTT. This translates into CASSQQGYGEKLFF.

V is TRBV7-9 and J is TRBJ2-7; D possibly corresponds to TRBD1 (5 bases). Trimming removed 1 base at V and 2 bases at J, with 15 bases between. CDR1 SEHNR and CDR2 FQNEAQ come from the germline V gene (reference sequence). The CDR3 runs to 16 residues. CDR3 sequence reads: CASSLVLTGETYEQYF. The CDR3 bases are TGTGCCAGCAGCTTAGTTCTTACAGGTGAAACCTACGAGCAGTACTTC. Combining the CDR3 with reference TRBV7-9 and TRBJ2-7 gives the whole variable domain DTGVSQNPRHKITKRGQNVTFRCDPISEHNRLYWYRQTLGQGPEFLTYFQNEAQLEKSRLLSDRFSAERPKGSFSTLEIQRTEQGDSAMYLCASSLVLTGETYEQYFGPGTRLTVT.

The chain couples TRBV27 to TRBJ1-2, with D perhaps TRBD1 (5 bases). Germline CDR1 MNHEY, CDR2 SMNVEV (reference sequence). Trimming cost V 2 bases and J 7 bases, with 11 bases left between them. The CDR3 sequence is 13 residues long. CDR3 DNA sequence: TGTGCCAGCAGTTTAGGGGGGTTAGGTGGCTACACCTTC. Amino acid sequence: CASSLGGLGGYTF.

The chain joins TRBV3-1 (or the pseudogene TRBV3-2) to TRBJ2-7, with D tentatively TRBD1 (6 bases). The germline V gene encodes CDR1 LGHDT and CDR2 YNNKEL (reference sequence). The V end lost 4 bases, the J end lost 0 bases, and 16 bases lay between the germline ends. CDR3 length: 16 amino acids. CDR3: CASSLRGRTGSYEQYF. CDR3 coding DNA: TGTGCCAGCAGCCTCAGGGGAAGGACGGGCTCCTACGAGCAGTACTTC.

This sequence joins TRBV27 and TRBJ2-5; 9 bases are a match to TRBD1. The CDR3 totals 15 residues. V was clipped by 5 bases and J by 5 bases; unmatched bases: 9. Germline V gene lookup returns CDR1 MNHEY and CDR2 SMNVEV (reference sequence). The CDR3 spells CASSPLQGAGETQYF. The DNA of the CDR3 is TGTGCCAGCAGTCCGCTACAGGGGGCCGGGGAGACCCAGTACTTC.

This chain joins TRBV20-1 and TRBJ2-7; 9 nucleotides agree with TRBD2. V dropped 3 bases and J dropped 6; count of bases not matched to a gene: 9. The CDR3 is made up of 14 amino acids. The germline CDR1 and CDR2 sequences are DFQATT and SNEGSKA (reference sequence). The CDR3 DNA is TGCAGTGCTAGTAGAGCGGGAGGTTCTTTCGAGCAGTACTTC. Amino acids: CSASRAGGSFEQYF.